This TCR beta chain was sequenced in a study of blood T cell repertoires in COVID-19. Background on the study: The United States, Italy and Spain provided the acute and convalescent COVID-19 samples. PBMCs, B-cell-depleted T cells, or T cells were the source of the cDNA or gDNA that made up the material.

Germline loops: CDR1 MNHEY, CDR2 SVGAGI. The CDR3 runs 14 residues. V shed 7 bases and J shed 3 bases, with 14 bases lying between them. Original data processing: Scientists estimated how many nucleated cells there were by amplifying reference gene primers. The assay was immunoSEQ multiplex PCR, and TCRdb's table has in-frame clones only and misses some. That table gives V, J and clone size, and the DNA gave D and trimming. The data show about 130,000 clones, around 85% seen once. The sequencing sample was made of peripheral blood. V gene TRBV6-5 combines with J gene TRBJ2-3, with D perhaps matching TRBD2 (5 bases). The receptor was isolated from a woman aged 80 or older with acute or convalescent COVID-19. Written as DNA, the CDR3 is TGTGCCAGCAATCTGGGGAGCAGGACAGATACGCAGTATTTT. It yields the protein CASNLGSRTDTQYF.